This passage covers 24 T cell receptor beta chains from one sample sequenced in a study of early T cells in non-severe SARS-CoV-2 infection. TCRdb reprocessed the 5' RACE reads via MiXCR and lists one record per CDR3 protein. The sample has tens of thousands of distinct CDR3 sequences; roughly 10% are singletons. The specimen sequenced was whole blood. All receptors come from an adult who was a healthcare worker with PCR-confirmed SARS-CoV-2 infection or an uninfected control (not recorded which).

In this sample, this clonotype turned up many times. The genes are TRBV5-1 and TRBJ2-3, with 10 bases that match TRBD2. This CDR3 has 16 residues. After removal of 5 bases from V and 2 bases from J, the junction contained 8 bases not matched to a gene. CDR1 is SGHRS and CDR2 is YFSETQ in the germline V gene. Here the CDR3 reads CASSSGLAVPTDTQYF. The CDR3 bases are TGCGCCAGCAGTTCAGGACTAGCGGTCCCCACAGATACGCAGTATTTT.

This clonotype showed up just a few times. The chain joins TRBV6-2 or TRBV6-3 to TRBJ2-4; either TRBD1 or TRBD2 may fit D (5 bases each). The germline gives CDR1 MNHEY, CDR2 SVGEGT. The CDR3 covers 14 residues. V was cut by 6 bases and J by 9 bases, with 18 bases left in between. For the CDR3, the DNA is TGTGCCAGCAGCCACGGGGCACAGGCAAGCATTCAGTACTTC. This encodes CASSHGAQASIQYF.

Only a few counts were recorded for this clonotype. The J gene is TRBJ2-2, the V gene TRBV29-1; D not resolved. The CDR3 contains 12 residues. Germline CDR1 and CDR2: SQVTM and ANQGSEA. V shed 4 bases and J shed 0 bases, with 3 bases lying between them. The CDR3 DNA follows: TGCAGCGTTGGGACGAACACCGGGGAGCTGTTTTTT. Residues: CSVGTNTGELFF.

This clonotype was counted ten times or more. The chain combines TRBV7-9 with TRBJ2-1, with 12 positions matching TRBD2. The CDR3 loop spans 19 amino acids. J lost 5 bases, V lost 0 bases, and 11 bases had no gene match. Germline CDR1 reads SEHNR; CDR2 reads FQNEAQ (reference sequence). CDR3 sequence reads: CASSLALSLAGGSDNEQFF. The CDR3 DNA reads TGTGCCAGCAGCTTAGCGTTATCACTAGCGGGAGGTTCGGACAATGAGCAGTTCTTC.

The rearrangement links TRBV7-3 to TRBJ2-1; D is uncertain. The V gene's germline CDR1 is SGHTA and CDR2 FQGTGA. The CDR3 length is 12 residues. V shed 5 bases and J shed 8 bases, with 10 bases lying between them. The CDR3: CASSSSTHEQFF. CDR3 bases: TGTGCCAGCAGCAGTAGCACCCATGAGCAGTTCTTC.

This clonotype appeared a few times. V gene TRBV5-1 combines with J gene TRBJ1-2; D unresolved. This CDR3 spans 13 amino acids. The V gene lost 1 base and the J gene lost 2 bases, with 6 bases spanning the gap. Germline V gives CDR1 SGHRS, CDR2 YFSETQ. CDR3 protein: CASSLNLNYGYTF. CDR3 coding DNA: TGCGCCAGCAGCTTGAACTTGAACTATGGCTACACCTTC. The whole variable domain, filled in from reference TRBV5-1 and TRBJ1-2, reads KAGVTQTPRYLIKTRGQQVTLSCSPISGHRSVSWYQQTPGQGLQFLFEYFSETQRNKGNFPGRFSGRQFSNSRSEMNVSTLELGDSALYLCASSLNLNYGYTFGSGTRLTVV.

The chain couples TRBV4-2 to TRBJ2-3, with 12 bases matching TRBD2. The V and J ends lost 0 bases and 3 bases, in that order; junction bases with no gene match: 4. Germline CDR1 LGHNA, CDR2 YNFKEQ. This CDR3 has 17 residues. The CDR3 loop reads CASSQDILAGGTDTQYF. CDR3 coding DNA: TGTGCCAGCAGCCAAGATATCCTAGCGGGAGGGACAGATACGCAGTATTTT.

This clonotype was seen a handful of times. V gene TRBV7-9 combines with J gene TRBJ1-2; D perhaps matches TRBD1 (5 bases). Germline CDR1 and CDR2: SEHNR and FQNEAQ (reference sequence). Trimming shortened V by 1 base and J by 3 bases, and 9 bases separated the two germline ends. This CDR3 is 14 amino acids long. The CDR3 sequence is CASSLEVTDYGYTF. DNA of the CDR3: TGTGCCAGCAGCTTAGAAGTGACAGACTATGGCTACACCTTC.

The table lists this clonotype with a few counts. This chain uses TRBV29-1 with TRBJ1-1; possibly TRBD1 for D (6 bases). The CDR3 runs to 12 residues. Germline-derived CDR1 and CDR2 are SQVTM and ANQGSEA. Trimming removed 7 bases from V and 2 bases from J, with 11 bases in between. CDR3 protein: CSAGGHNTEAFF. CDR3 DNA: TGCAGCGCGGGGGGGCACAACACTGAAGCTTTCTTT. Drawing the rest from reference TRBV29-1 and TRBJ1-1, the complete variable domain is SAVISQKPSRDICQRGTSLTIQCQVDSQVTMMFWYRQQPGQSLTLIATANQGSEATYESGFVIDKFPISRPNLTFSTLTVSNMSPEDSSIYLCSAGGHNTEAFFGQGTRLTVV.

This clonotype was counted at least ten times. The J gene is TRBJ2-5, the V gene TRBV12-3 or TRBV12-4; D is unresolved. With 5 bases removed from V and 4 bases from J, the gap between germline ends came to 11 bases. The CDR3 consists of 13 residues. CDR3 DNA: TGTGCCAGCAGTGTGACCCCCGGAGAGACCCAGTACTTC. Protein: CASSVTPGETQYF.

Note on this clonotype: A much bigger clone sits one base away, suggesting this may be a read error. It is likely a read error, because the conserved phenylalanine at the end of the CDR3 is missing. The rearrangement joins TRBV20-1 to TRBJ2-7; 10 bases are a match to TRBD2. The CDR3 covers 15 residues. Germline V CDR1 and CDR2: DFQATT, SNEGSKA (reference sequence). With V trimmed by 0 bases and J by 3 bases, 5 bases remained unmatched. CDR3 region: CSARDHGTSDYEQYS. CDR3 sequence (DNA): TGCAGTGCTAGAGATCATGGGACTAGCGACTACGAGCAGTACTCC.

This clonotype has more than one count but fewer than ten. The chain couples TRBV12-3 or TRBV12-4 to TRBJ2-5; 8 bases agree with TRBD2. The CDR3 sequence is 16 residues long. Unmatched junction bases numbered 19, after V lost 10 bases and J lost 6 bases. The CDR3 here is CATTLGSAGEAKTQYF. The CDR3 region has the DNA TGTGCCACCACTTTGGGTTCAGCGGGAGAGGCGAAGACCCAGTACTTC.

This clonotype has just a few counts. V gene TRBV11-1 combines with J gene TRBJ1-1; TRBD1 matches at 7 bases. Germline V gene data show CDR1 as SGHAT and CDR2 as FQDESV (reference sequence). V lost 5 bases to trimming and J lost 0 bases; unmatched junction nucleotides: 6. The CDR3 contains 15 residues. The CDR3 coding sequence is TGTGCCAGCAGCCCGTCGGGACAGATGAACACTGAAGCTTTCTTT. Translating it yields CASSPSGQMNTEAFF. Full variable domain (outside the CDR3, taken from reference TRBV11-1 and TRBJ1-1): EAEVAQSPRYKITEKSQAVAFWCDPISGHATLYWYRQILGQGPELLVQFQDESVVDDSQLPKDRFSAERLKGVDSTLKIQPAELGDSAMYLCASSPSGQMNTEAFFGQGTRLTVV.

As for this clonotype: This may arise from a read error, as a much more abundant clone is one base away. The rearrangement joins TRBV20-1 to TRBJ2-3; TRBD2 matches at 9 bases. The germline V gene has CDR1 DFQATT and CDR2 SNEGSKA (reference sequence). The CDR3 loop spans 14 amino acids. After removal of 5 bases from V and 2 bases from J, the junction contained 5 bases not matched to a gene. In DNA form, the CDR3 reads TGCAGTGCTGGAAGCGGGGGGATCACAGATACGCAGTATTTT. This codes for CSAGSGGITDTQYF.

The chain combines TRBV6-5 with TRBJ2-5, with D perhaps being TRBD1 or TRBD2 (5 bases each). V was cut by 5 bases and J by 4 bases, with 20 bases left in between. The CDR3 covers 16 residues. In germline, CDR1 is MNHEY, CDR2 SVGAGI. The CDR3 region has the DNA TGTGCCAGCAGTAACCGGGACCAACCTTTGAGAGAGACCCAGTACTTC. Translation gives CASSNRDQPLRETQYF.

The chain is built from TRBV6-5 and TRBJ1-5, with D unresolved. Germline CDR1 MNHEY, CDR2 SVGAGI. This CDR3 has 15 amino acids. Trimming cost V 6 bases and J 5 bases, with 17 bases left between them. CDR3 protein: CASRSGVEGHQPQHF. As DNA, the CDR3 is TGTGCCAGCAGATCGGGCGTGGAAGGGCATCAGCCCCAGCATTTT.

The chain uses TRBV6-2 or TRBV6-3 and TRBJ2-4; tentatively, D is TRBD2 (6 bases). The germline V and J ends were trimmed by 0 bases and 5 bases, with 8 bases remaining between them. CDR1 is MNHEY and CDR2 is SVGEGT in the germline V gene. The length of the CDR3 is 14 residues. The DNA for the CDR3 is TGTGCCAGCAGTTACTCTAGCGGACAAAACATTCAGTACTTC. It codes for CASSYSSGQNIQYF.

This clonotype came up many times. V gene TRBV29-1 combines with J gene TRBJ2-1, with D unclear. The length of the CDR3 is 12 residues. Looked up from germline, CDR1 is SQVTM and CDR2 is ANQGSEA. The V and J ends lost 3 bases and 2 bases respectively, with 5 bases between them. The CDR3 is CSVDGAYNEQFF. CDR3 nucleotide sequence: TGCAGCGTTGATGGGGCCTACAATGAGCAGTTCTTC.

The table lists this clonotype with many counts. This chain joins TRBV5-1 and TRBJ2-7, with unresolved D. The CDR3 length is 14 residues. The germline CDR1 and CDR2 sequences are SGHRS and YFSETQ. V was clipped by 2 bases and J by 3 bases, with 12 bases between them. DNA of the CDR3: TGCGCCAGCAGCTTAATGGTTACGGACTACGAGCAGTACTTC. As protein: CASSLMVTDYEQYF.

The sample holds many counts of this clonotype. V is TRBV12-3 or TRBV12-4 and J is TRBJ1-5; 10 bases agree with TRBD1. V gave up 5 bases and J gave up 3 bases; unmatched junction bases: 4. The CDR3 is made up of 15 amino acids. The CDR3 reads CASSRTGGDNQPQHF. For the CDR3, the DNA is TGTGCCAGCAGTCGGACAGGGGGAGACAATCAGCCCCAGCATTTT.

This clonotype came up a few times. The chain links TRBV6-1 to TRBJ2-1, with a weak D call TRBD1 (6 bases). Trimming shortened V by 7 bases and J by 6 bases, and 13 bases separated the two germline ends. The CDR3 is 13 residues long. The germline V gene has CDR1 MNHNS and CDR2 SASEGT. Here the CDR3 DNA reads TGTGCCAGCACCCAGGGGTTCCCCAATGAGCAGTTCTTC. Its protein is CASTQGFPNEQFF.

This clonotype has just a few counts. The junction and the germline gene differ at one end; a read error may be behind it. The CDR3 DNA reads TGTGCAAGTAGTATTACTGAGTCCTACGAGCAGTACTTC. Translation gives CASSITESYEQYF. The chain recombines TRBV19 with TRBJ2-7; D is uncertain. The CDR3 is made up of 13 amino acids. Germline CDR1 reads LNHDA; CDR2 reads SQIVND (reference sequence).

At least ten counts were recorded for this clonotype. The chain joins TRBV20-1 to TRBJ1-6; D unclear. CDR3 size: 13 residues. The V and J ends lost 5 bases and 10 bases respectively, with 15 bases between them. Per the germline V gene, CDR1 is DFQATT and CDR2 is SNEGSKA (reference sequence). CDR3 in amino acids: CSAGYDTTSPLHF. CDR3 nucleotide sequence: TGCAGTGCTGGCTACGACACCACGTCACCCCTCCACTTT.

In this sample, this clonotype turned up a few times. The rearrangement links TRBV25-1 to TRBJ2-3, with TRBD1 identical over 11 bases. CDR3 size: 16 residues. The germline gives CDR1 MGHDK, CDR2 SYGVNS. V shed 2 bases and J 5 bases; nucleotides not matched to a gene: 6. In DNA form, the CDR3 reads TGTGCCAGCAGTGAACCGGACAGGGGGCGCAGAGATACGCAGTATTTT. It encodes CASSEPDRGRRDTQYF.